This paragraph covers one TCR beta chain sequence. Its antigen is still unknown. The junction departs from germline at one end; a sequencing error may be responsible. This sample was included in a study of neoadjuvant anti-PD-1 for oral cavity cancer. The wider study: Around day 43, patients without progression received a fourth nivolumab dose before surgery. Notes on the study in general: Non-responders to neoadjuvant nivolumab had significantly more clonal PBMC T cells than responders.

Cohort: HPV-negative, locally advanced oral cavity squamous cell carcinoma patients. This CDR3 has 14 residues. The germline V gene encodes CDR1 MNHEY and CDR2 SMNVEV (reference sequence). Method: immunoSEQ multiplex PCR; TCRdb's copy keeps in-frame clones and lacks some. The repertoire has 17,000 or so clones, roughly three fifths of them found once; the top ten carry about 2.6%. The origin of this receptor is a person aged 40 to 85 with oral cavity squamous cell carcinoma. The starting material was PBMCs, obtained before nivolumab (anti-PD-1) treatment. The chain has TRBV27 and TRBJ1-1, with no clear D. CDR3 sequence reads: CASRFAPSESEAFF. CDR3 in DNA: TGTGCCAGCCGTTTTGCGCCTTCGGAATCTGAAGCTTTCTTT.